Listed below are T cell receptor beta chains from one sample, sequenced in a study of response to subunit inactivated influenza vaccine. One entry per CDR3 protein, called by TCRdb with MiXCR from the RT-PCR reads. The table lists more than 550,000 distinct CDR3 sequences, approximately 12% of them singletons. The sample was PBMCs from blood, taken on the day of vaccination. The origin of the receptors is a man between 45 and 60 years old who received an inactivated influenza vaccine. Each CDR3 is given with its conserved first and last residue. Each record gives: CDR3 length, D gene, clone size, J gene, V gene, CDR3 protein, CDR3 DNA. A D gene is named only where the DNA matches it firmly. Some rows have no size entry. The others give once, few or many, or a class for an expanded clone.

cdr3_length: 16; d_call: TRBD2; clone_size: -; j_call: TRBJ2-1; v_call: TRBV5-5; cdr3_aa: CASSLRAAGGPGEQFF; cdr3_nt: TGTGCCAGCAGCTTGAGGGCTGCGGGGGGGCCCGGTGAGCAGTTCTTC
cdr3_length: 16; d_call: -; clone_size: few; j_call: TRBJ2-3; v_call: TRBV18; cdr3_aa: CASSPSAGTGTDTQYF; cdr3_nt: TGTGCCAGCTCACCCTCGGCGGGGACAGGCACAGATACGCAGTATTTT
cdr3_length: 15; d_call: -; clone_size: few; j_call: TRBJ2-2; v_call: TRBV24-1; cdr3_aa: CATSDRDGLTGELFF; cdr3_nt: TGTGCCACCAGCGACCGGGACGGACTCACCGGGGAGCTGTTTTTT
cdr3_length: 12; d_call: -; clone_size: few; j_call: TRBJ2-1; v_call: TRBV3-1; cdr3_aa: CASKSSSEEQFF; cdr3_nt: TGTGCCAGCAAGTCGAGCTCGGAGGAGCAGTTCTTC
cdr3_length: 15; d_call: -; clone_size: few; j_call: TRBJ1-1; v_call: TRBV6-2/TRBV6-3; cdr3_aa: CASLYHGEWGPEAFF; cdr3_nt: TGTGCCAGCCTATACCATGGGGAATGGGGACCGGAAGCTTTCTTT
cdr3_length: 15; d_call: TRBD2; clone_size: -; j_call: TRBJ2-7; v_call: TRBV15; cdr3_aa: CATSTQTSGRFEQYF; cdr3_nt: TGTGCCACCAGCACCCAGACTAGCGGGAGATTCGAGCAGTACTTC
cdr3_length: 14; d_call: -; clone_size: few; j_call: TRBJ2-1; v_call: TRBV7-9; cdr3_aa: CASLIGGAWNEQFF; cdr3_nt: TGTGCCAGCCTCATAGGGGGGGCCTGGAATGAGCAGTTCTTC
cdr3_length: 15; d_call: -; clone_size: -; j_call: TRBJ2-2; v_call: TRBV3-1; cdr3_aa: CASSDTLGVRGELFF; cdr3_nt: TGTGCCAGCAGCGACACTCTGGGGGTTCGCGGGGAGCTGTTTTTT
cdr3_length: 14; d_call: TRBD2; clone_size: many; j_call: TRBJ2-3; v_call: TRBV20-1; cdr3_aa: CSARLAGVSDTQYF; cdr3_nt: TGCAGTGCTAGACTAGCGGGAGTATCAGATACGCAGTATTTT
cdr3_length: 15; d_call: -; clone_size: -; j_call: TRBJ2-2; v_call: TRBV12-3/TRBV12-4; cdr3_aa: CASSSAPAHTGELFF; cdr3_nt: TGTGCCAGCAGTTCAGCCCCCGCGCACACCGGGGAGCTGTTTTTT
cdr3_length: 12; d_call: -; clone_size: many; j_call: TRBJ1-2; v_call: TRBV6-1; cdr3_aa: CASSEGAGGYTF; cdr3_nt: TGTGCCAGCAGTGAAGGTGCCGGTGGCTACACCTTC
cdr3_length: 16; d_call: TRBD1; clone_size: few; j_call: TRBJ1-1; v_call: TRBV12-3/TRBV12-4; cdr3_aa: CASSRPTGAANTEAFF; cdr3_nt: TGTGCCAGCAGTCGGCCTACAGGGGCCGCGAACACTGAAGCTTTCTTT
cdr3_length: 14; d_call: TRBD1; clone_size: few; j_call: TRBJ1-6; v_call: TRBV20-1; cdr3_aa: CSARVGQGVSPLHF; cdr3_nt: TGCAGTGCTAGAGTGGGACAGGGGGTATCACCCCTCCACTTT
cdr3_length: 14; d_call: -; clone_size: few; j_call: TRBJ2-5; v_call: TRBV27; cdr3_aa: CASRVTGTLETQYF; cdr3_nt: TGTGCCAGCAGAGTGACCGGGACCTTAGAGACCCAGTACTTC
cdr3_length: 15; d_call: -; clone_size: once; j_call: TRBJ2-6; v_call: TRBV30; cdr3_aa: CAWSRGSSGADVLTF; cdr3_nt: TGTGCCTGGAGTCGGGGCAGCTCTGGGGCCGACGTCCTGACTTTC